The subject of this entry is one TCR beta chain. Antigen specificity is unknown. CDR1 SGHRS and CDR2 YFSETQ come from the germline V gene. V was trimmed by 0 bases and J by 0 bases, leaving 10 bases between them. This CDR3 region has 16 residues. These data belong to a study of T cell responses to AZD1222 COVID-19 vaccine. Notes on the study in general: Regions left unmutated in variants are reportedly the target of nearly half of spike-specific TCRs. The span of vaccine-associated CD4 TCRs extended across spike, with dominance at 160-218 and 743-854.

Pooling covered second doses at about 4 or about 12 weeks. Measured with immunoSEQ multiplex PCR; TCRdb has only the in-frame clones, and not every one. The sample lists 130,000 or so clones, roughly 93% seen once, with about 1% in the top ten. The V and J genes are TRBV5-1 and TRBJ2-1; weak D call: TRBD2 (5 bases). This clonotype was sampled from an adult who received the AZD1222 COVID-19 vaccine. Sequenced material: peripheral blood, taken 28 days after the second AZD1222 dose. CDR3 sequence reads: CASSLVPGVSYNEQFF. The CDR3 DNA is TGCGCCAGCAGCTTGGTCCCCGGGGTCTCCTACAATGAGCAGTTCTTC.